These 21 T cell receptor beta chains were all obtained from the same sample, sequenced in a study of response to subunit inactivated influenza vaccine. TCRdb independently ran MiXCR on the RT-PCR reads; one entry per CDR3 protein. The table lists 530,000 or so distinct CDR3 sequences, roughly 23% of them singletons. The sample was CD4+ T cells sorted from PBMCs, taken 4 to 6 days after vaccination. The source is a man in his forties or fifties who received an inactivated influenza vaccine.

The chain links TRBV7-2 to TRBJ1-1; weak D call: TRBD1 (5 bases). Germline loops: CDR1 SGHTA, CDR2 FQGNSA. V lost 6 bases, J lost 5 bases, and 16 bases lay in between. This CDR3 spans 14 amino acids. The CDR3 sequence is CASRTTPQGTEAFF. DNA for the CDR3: TGTGCCAGCAGAACCACCCCGCAGGGAACTGAAGCTTTCTTT.

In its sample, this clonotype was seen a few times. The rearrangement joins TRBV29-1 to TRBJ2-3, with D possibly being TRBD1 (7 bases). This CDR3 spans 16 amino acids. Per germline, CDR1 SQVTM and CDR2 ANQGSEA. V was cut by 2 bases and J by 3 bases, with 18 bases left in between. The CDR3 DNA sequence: TGCAGCGTTGAAAAGTGGACAGGCCGGGGGACAGATACGCAGTATTTT. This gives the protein CSVEKWTGRGTDTQYF.

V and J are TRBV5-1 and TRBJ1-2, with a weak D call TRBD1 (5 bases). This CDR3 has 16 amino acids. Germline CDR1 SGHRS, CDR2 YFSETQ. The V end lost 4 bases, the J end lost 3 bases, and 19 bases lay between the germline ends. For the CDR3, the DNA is TGCGCCAGCAGCCGGGGACCCGGAGAATGGGACTATGGCTACACCTTC. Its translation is CASSRGPGEWDYGYTF.

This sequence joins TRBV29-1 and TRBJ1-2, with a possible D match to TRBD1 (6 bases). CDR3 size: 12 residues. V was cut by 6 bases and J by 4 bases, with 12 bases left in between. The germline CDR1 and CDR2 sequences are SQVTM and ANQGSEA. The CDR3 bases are TGCAGCGTACAGACAGGAGGCTATGGCTACACCTTC. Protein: CSVQTGGYGYTF.

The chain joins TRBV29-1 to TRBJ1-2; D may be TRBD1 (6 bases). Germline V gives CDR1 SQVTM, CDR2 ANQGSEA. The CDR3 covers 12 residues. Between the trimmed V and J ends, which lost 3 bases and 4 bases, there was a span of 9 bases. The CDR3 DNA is TGCAGCGTTGAGGACAGAAGCTATGGCTACACCTTC. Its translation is CSVEDRSYGYTF.

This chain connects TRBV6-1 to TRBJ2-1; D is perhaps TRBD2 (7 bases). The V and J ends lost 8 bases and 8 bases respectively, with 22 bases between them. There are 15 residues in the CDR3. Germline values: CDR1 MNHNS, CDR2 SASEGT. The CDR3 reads CASSMPGGRSYEQFF. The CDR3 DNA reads TGTGCCAGCTCTATGCCGGGGGGCAGAAGCTATGAGCAGTTCTTC.

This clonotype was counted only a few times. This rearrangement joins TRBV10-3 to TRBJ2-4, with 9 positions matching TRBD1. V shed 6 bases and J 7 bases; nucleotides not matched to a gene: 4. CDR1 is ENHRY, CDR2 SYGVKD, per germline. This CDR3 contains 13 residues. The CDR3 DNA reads TGTGCCATCAGCCTCGGACAGGGGAACATTCAGTACTTC. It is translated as CAISLGQGNIQYF.

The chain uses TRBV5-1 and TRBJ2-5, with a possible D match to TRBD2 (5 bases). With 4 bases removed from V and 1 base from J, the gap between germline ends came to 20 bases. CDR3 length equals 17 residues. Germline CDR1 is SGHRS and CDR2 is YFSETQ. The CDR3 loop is CASSRGSRRLSQETQYF. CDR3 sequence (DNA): TGCGCCAGCAGCCGAGGGTCTAGGAGGTTATCCCAAGAGACCCAGTACTTC.

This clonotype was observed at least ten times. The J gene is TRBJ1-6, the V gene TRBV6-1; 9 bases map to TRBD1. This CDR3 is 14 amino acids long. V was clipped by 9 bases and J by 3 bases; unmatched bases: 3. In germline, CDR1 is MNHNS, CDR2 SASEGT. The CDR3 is CASWTGDYNSPLHF. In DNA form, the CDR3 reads TGTGCCAGTTGGACAGGGGACTATAATTCACCCCTCCACTTT.

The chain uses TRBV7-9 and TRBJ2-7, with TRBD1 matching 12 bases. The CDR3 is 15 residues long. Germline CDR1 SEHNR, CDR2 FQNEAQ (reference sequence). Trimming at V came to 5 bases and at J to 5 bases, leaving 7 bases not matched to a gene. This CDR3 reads CASSPWGTGGDEQYF. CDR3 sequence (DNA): TGTGCCAGCAGCCCATGGGGGACAGGGGGCGACGAGCAGTACTTC. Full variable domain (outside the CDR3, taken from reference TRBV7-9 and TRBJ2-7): DTGVSQNPRHKITKRGQNVTFRCDPISEHNRLYWYRQTLGQGPEFLTYFQNEAQLEKSRLLSDRFSAERPKGSFSTLEIQRTEQGDSAMYLCASSPWGTGGDEQYFGPGTRLTVT.

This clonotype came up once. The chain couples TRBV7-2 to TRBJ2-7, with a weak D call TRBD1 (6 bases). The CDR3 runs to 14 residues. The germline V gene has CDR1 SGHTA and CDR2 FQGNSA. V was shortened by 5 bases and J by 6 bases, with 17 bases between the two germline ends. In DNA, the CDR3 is TGTGCCAGCAGCCCCGGACAGTGGACCAGCGAGCAGTACTTC. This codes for CASSPGQWTSEQYF.

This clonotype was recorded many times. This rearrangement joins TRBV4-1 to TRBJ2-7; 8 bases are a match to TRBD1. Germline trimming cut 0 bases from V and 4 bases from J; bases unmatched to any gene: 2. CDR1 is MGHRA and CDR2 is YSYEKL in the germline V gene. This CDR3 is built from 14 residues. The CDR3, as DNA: TGCGCCAGCAGCCAAGAACACAGGGGGTACGAGCAGTACTTC. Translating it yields CASSQEHRGYEQYF.

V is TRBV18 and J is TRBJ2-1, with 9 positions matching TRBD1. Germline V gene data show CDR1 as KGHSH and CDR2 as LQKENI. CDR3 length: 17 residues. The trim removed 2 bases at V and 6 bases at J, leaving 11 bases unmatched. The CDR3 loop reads CASSPVLIGTGSNEQFF. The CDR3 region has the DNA TGTGCCAGCTCACCAGTTCTAATTGGGACAGGGTCCAATGAGCAGTTCTTC.

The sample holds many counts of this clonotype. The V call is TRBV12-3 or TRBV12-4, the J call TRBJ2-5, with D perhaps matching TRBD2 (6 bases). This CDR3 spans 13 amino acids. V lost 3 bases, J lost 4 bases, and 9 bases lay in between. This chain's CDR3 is CASSLGEAETQYF. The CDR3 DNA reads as TGTGCCAGCAGTTTGGGGGAGGCAGAGACCCAGTACTTC.

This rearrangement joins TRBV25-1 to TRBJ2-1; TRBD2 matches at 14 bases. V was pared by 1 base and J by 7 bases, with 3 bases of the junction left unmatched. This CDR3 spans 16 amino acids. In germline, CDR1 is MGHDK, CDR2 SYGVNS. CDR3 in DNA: TGTGCCAGCAGTGAATTGGGACTAGCGGGAGAGAATGAGCAGTTCTTC. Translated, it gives CASSELGLAGENEQFF.

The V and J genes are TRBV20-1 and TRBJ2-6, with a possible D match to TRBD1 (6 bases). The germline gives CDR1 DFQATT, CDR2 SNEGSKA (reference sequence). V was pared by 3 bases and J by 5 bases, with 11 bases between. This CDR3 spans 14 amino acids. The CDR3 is CSASSGARANVLTF. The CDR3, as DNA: TGCAGTGCTAGTTCAGGGGCCCGGGCCAACGTCCTGACTTTC.

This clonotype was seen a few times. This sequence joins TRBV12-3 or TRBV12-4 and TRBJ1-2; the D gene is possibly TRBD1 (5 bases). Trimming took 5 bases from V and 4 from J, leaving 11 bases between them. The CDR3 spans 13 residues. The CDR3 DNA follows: TGTGCCAGCAGTCCCAGGGATACCTATGGCTACACCTTC. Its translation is CASSPRDTYGYTF.

In DNA, the CDR3 is TGTGCCAGCTATCCTAGGGGGTCCCTGAACACTGAAGCTTTCTTT. Translating it yields CASYPRGSLNTEAFF. The rearrangement joins TRBV12-3 or TRBV12-4 to TRBJ1-1; TRBD1 is a possible D gene (6 bases). This CDR3 is built from 15 residues. Trimming took 8 bases from V and 0 from J, leaving 16 bases between them.

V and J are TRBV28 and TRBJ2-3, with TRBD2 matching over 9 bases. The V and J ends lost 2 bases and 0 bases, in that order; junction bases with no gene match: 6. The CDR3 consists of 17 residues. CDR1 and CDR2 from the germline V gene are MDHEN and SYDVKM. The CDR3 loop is CASSLIHSGGSTDTQYF. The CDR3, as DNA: TGTGCCAGCAGTTTAATTCATAGCGGGGGAAGCACAGATACGCAGTATTTT.

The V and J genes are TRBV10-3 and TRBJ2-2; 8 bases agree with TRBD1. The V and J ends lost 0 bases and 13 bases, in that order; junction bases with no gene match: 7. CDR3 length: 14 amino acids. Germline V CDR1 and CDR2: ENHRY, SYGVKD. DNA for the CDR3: TGTGCCATCAGTGAGTCCACAGGGGGTGGAAGGCTGTTTTTT. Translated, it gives CAISESTGGGRLFF.

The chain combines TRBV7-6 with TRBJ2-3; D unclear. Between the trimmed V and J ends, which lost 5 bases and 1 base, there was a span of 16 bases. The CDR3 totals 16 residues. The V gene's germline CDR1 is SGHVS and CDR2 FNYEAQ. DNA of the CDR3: TGTGCCAGCAGCCGTCGTCCATCCGGTGGCACAGATACGCAGTATTTT. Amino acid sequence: CASSRRPSGGTDTQYF.